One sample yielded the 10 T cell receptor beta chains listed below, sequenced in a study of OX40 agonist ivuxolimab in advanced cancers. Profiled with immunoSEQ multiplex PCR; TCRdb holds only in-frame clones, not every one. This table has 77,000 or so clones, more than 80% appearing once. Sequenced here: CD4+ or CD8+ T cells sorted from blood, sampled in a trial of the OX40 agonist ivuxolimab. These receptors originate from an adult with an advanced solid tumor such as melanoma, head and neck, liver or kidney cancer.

The CDR3 sequence: CASSRSPGLYGYTF. In nucleotides, the CDR3 is TGCGCCAGCAGCCGATCACCGGGCCTCTATGGCTACACCTTC. The chain links TRBV4-1 to TRBJ1-2; D remains unclear. CDR1 is MGHRA, CDR2 YSYEKL, per germline. This CDR3 comprises 14 residues. With 4 bases removed from V and 4 bases from J, the gap between germline ends came to 13 bases.

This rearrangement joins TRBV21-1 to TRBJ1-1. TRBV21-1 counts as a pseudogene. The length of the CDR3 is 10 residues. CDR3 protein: CASSHSSAFF. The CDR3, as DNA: TGTGCCAGCAGCCATTCCTCAGCTTTCTTT.

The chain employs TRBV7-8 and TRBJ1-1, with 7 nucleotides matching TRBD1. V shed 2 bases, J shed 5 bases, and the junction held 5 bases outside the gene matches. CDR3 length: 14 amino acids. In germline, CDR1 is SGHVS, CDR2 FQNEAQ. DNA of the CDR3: TGTGCCAGCAGCTTAATGACAGGGAGGACTGAAGCTTTCTTT. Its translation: CASSLMTGRTEAFF.

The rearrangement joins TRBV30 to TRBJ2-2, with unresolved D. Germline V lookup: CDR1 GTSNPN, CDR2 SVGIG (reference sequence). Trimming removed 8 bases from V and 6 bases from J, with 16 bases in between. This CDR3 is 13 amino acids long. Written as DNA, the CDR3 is TGTGCCAGCGCTCGGCTCCGGGCCGGGGAGCTGTTTTTT. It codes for CASARLRAGELFF.

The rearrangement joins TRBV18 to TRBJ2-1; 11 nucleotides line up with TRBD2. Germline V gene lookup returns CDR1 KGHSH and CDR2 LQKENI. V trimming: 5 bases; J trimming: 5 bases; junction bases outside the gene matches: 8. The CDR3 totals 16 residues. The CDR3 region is CASSASLAGGHNEQFF. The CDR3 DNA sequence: TGTGCCAGCTCAGCCTCTCTAGCGGGAGGACACAATGAGCAGTTCTTC.

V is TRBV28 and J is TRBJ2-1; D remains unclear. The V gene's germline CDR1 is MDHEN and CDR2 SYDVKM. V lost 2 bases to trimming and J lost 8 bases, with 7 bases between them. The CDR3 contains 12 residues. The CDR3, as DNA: TGTGCCAGCAGTTTAAGTAGGGATGAGCAGTTCTTC. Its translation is CASSLSRDEQFF.

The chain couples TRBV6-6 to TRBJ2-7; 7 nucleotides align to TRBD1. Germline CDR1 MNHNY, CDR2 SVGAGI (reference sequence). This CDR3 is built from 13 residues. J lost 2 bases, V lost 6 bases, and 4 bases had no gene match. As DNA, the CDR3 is TGTGCCAGCAGAGGGGGCACCGCCTACGAGCAGTACTTC. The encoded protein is CASRGGTAYEQYF.

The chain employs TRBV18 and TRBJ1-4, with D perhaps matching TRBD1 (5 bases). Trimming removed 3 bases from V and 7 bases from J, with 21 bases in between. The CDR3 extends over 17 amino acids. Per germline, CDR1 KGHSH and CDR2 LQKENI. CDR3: CASSPGPKGTVGEKLFF. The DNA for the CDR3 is TGTGCCAGCTCACCGGGACCCAAGGGGACTGTAGGTGAAAAACTGTTTTTT.

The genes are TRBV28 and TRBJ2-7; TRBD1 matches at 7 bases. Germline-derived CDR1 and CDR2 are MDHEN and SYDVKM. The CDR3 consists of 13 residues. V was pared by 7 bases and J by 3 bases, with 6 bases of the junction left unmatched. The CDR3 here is CASTLTGSYEQYF. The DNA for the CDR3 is TGTGCCAGCACCCTGACAGGGAGCTACGAGCAGTACTTC.

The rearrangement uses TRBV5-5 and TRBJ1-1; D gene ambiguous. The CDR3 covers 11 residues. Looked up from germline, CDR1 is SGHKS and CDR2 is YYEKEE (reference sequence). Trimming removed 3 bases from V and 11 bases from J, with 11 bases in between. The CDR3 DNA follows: TGTGCCAGCAGCTCCCCGTCTTTGGCTTTCTTT. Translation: CASSSPSLAFF.